These T cell receptor beta chains were read from a single sample in a study of Graves' ophthalmopathy and Graves' hyperthyroidism. TCRdb re-called the multiplex PCR reads with MiXCR, one entry per CDR3 protein. Counted here are 900,000 to 1,200,000 distinct CDR3 sequences, roughly 35% occurring once; the ten biggest clones make up over 8.5%. The specimen was peripheral blood or thyroid tissue (not recorded which). Every receptor here comes from an adult man with Graves' hyperthyroidism. The CDR3 runs from the conserved cysteine through the conserved F or W. The order of the fields is clone size, V gene, J gene, D gene, CDR3 DNA, CDR3 protein. D genes are given only for firm matches. Size is omitted from some rows. Given values are once, few, many or a class for expanded clones.

>once|TRBV29-1|TRBJ2-7|TRBD1
TGCAGCGCCAAGGAAGGGACAGGGAGATCGGCCTACGAGCAGTACTTC
CSAKEGTGRSAYEQYF
>many|TRBV12-3/TRBV12-4|TRBJ1-1|-
TGTGCCAGCAGTTTAAGCCCAGGCATGAACACTGAAGCTTTCTTT
CASSLSPGMNTEAFF
>many|TRBV20-1|TRBJ1-5|TRBD1
TGCAGTGCTAGAGGCGGGACAGCCCTTAGCAATCAGCCCCAGCATTTT
CSARGGTALSNQPQHF
>-|TRBV7-9|TRBJ1-4|-
TGTGCCAGCAGCCCGACGGGGGCAAAACTGTTTTTT
CASSPTGAKLFF
>-|TRBV7-9|TRBJ1-1|-
TGTGCCAGCAGCTTAGGCGGAGTCACAGATAACACTGAAGCTTTCTTT
CASSLGGVTDNTEAFF
>-|TRBV11-2|TRBJ2-7|TRBD2
TGTGCCAGCAGCGTAACTAGCGGGCGGGGAAATGAGCAGTACTTC
CASSVTSGRGNEQYF
>many|TRBV7-2|TRBJ2-7|-
TGTGCCAGCAGCTCCCTGCGGGAGCAGTACTTC
CASSSLREQYF
>many|TRBV19|TRBJ2-7|TRBD1
TGTGCCAGTAGTACGCCCGGGACAGGGGGATTGAGGAGCGAGCAGTACTTC
CASSTPGTGGLRSEQYF
>many|TRBV7-2|TRBJ1-6|-
TGTGCCAGCAGCGAACTAGGGAGCGTTAATTCACCCCTCCACTTT
CASSELGSVNSPLHF
>many|TRBV2|TRBJ1-5|TRBD1
TGTGCCAGCACCAGATGGGACAGGGAAGCCCAGCATTTT
CASTRWDREAQHF
>-|TRBV9|TRBJ2-7|-
TGTGCCAGCAGCGTAGAAGGGGAGTACGAGCAGTACTTC
CASSVEGEYEQYF
>many|TRBV20-1|TRBJ1-2|-
TGCAGTGCTAGAGATCAGAGGATTTCTAACTATGGCTACACCTTC
CSARDQRISNYGYTF
>-|TRBV6-6|TRBJ2-7|-
TGTGCCAGCAGTTGGCCTAGGACAAGTCCCTCCTACGAGCAGTACTTC
CASSWPRTSPSYEQYF
>once|TRBV7-2|TRBJ2-2|-
TGTGCCAGCAGCTTACCACGCGCCTTGAACACCTGGGAGCTGTTTTTT
CASSLPRALNTWELFF
>many|TRBV11-2|TRBJ1-4|-
TGTGCCAGCAGCTTAGATCGGGGAGAAAAACTGTTTTTT
CASSLDRGEKLFF
>-|TRBV25-1|TRBJ1-2|TRBD1
TGTGCCAGCAGTGAAACCCGGACAGGGGGTAACTATGGCTACACCTTC
CASSETRTGGNYGYTF
>many|TRBV24-1|TRBJ1-4|-
TGTGCCACCAGCCTGGGGGAGTCGACTAATGAAAAACTGTTTTTT
CATSLGESTNEKLFF
>many|TRBV25-1|TRBJ2-5|TRBD1
TGTGCCAGCAGTGAACCGGACAGGGCGAGCCAAGAGACCCAGTACTTC
CASSEPDRASQETQYF
>few|TRBV2|TRBJ2-2|-
TGTGCCGGGGGGGAGGGGGGAACCGGGGAGCTGTTTTTT
CAGGEGGTGELFF
>-|TRBV10-3|TRBJ2-2|TRBD2
TGTGCCAGCAGTTATCCCGGGACTAGCGGGACGAACACCGGGGAGCTGTTTTTT
CASSYPGTSGTNTGELFF
>few|TRBV19|TRBJ1-1|-
TGTGCCAGTAGGTGGGGATTCACTGAAGCTTTCTTT
CASRWGFTEAFF
>-|TRBV7-2|TRBJ2-5|-
TGTGCCAGCAGCTCCTTCATCAGCCAAGAGACCCAGTACTTC
CASSSFISQETQYF
>-|TRBV12-3/TRBV12-4|TRBJ1-2|-
TGTGCCAGCAGTTTAATCCCCGTGAAGGCTCGCTACACCTTC
CASSLIPVKARYTF
>-|TRBV20-1|TRBJ2-5|-
TGCAGTGCTAGACTCCCGGGGTTGGGGGAGACCCAGTACTTC
CSARLPGLGETQYF
>-|TRBV9|TRBJ1-6|TRBD1
TGTGCCAGCAGCGCCCAGGGGGCAGCTAATTCACCCCTCCACTTT
CASSAQGAANSPLHF